A selection of T cell receptor beta chains follows, all from one sample in a study of T cell changes during pregnancy in multiple sclerosis. This table comes from immunoSEQ multiplex PCR, and its TCRdb copy is limited to in-frame clones, with some not included. The data contain 33,000 or so clones, about 91% of them singletons. The specimen was CD8+ T cells from peripheral blood mononuclear cells, collected in the second trimester of pregnancy. The origin of the receptors is a female donor with multiple sclerosis, enrolled in a pregnancy study. CDR3s include the opening cysteine and the closing phenylalanine or tryptophan. The D gene is left open where the match is weak. The size entry is marked missing in some rows and otherwise reads once, few, many or a size class.

V gene,D gene,J gene,clone size,CDR3 DNA,CDR3 protein
TRBV6-1,NA,TRBJ2-7,NA,TGTGCCAGCAGTGATGGGACACCTTATGAGCAGTACTTC,CASSDGTPYEQYF
TRBV9,TRBD2,TRBJ2-1,NA,TGTGCCAGCAGCGGCGGACTAGCGGGGGGCGAGCAGTTCTTC,CASSGGLAGGEQFF
TRBV5-1,NA,TRBJ2-7,NA,TGCGCCAGCAGCTTGGCAGGGAAAGGGTACGAGCAGTACTTC,CASSLAGKGYEQYF
TRBV2,TRBD1,TRBJ1-4,NA,TGTGCCAGCCATTTAGCCGGGACAGGGAAGACCGTAGTGGATGAAAAACTGTTTTTT,CASHLAGTGKTVVDEKLFF
TRBV19,NA,TRBJ1-1,NA,TGTGCCAGTAGTATAGATGTGAGAGCTGAAGCTTTCTTT,CASSIDVRAEAFF
TRBV6-1,TRBD2,TRBJ2-7,NA,TGTGCCAGCAGTGAAGGTTGGGAACTAGCGGGAGTGTACGAGCAGTACTTC,CASSEGWELAGVYEQYF
TRBV5-1,NA,TRBJ2-3,NA,TGCGCCAGCAGCTTGGTGGACAGCTTTAGCACAGATACGCAGTATTTT,CASSLVDSFSTDTQYF
TRBV7-9,TRBD2,TRBJ2-1,NA,TGTGCCAGCAGCTTAGTCGCGGGAGGGGGCAATGAGCAGTTCTTC,CASSLVAGGGNEQFF
TRBV5-6,NA,TRBJ2-1,NA,TGTGCCAGCAGCTTTGGTGCGAATGAGCAGTTCTTC,CASSFGANEQFF
TRBV4-3,NA,TRBJ2-7,NA,TGCGCCAGCAGCCAAGATCGGACTATTACCTACGAGCAGTACTTC,CASSQDRTITYEQYF
TRBV9,TRBD1,TRBJ2-1,medium-sized,TGTGCCAGCAGCTCGACCGGGACAGGCTACAATGAGCAGTTCTTC,CASSSTGTGYNEQFF
TRBV9,TRBD1,TRBJ2-1,once,TGTGCCAGCAGCGTAGCTCCGGGACAGGTGTACAATGAGCAGTTCTTC,CASSVAPGQVYNEQFF
TRBV5-1,TRBD1,TRBJ2-4,medium-sized,TGCGCCAGCAGCCTGGCAGGGGGCCCCTCAGCCAAAAACATTCAGTACTTC,CASSLAGGPSAKNIQYF
TRBV28,TRBD2,TRBJ2-7,few,TGTGCCAGCGCTACCCCGACTAGCGCCGTATCTGAGCAGTACTTC,CASATPTSAVSEQYF
TRBV4-3,TRBD1,TRBJ2-7,NA,TGCGCCAGCAGCCAAGGGGCAGGGGGCTCCTACGAGCAGTACTTC,CASSQGAGGSYEQYF
TRBV6-5,NA,TRBJ1-1,few,TGTGCCAGCAGTTACTCATCGGCGGGCACTGAAGCTTTCTTT,CASSYSSAGTEAFF
TRBV7-2,TRBD1,TRBJ1-4,NA,TGTGCCAGCAGCCCCGGGACAGGGGTGGGTGAAAAACTGTTTTTT,CASSPGTGVGEKLFF
TRBV4-1,TRBD2,TRBJ2-3,NA,TGCGCCAGCAGCCAGAGGACTAGCGGGAGTGGGGATACGCAGTATTTT,CASSQRTSGSGDTQYF
TRBV6-4,TRBD2,TRBJ2-3,NA,TGTGCCAGCAGTGACGGCGGGAGTGAGACAGATACGCAGTATTTT,CASSDGGSETDTQYF
TRBV18,NA,TRBJ2-7,NA,TGTGCCAGCTCACCAGCTCGAGGAAAACAGGGTCCATCCTACGAGCAGTACTTC,CASSPARGKQGPSYEQYF
TRBV9,TRBD2,TRBJ2-3,NA,TGTGCCAGCAGCGTTTCACTAGCGGGAGGTTCCTTGGATACGCAGTATTTT,CASSVSLAGGSLDTQYF
TRBV18,NA,TRBJ2-7,NA,TGTGCCAGCTCACTCAACCACCCGACTTTGAGGTACGAGCAGTACTTC,CASSLNHPTLRYEQYF
TRBV10-3,NA,TRBJ2-1,NA,TGTGCCATCAGTGAGTCGAGTGGTAATGAGCAGTTCTTC,CAISESSGNEQFF
TRBV29-1,NA,TRBJ1-3,NA,TGCAGCGCCGTCGGGCCAGGGCAACCCTCTGGAAACACCATATATTTT,CSAVGPGQPSGNTIYF
TRBV4-3,TRBD2,TRBJ2-1,NA,TGCGCCAGCAGCCAAGACCGGCTAGCGGGCAATGAGCAGTTCTTC,CASSQDRLAGNEQFF
TRBV1,NA,TRBJ2-1,NA,TGCACCAGCAGCCAAAAGCGGGAGATTGACAATGAGCAGTTCTTC,CTSSQKREIDNEQFF